Many counts were recorded for the clone carrying this TCR beta chain. Its specificity is unknown. Trimming took 6 bases from V and 6 from J; bases not matched to a gene: 7. The CDR3 covers 15 residues. Germline CDR1 is MDHEN and CDR2 is SYDVKM. The entry originates in a study of T-cell reconstitution after alpha-beta-depleted transplantation in children. Study-wide results and limits: The authors attributed T-cell counts and diversity one year after transplant mostly to newly produced T cells. Where some patients showed high TCRbeta diversity at day 60, it came from recipient T cells and thymic progenitors that had survived.

Preparing the TCRbeta library involved the use of unique molecular identifiers. TCRdb re-analysed the PCR reads in MiXCR, keeping a single row per CDR3 protein. The sample lists about 260,000 distinct CDR3 sequences; around 7.5% were seen once. The rearrangement links TRBV28 to TRBJ2-1; 11 bases map to TRBD2. The sample consisted of PBMCs, mostly from graft donor cells, taken 180 days after TCRalphabeta/CD19-depleted stem cell transplant. This receptor was taken from a male patient under 18 who had a stem cell transplant for acute lymphoblastic leukemia, so the T cells may come from the graft donor. The CDR3 DNA is TGTGCCAGCAGGACAACTAGCGGGGGAGGCAATGAGCAGTTCTTC. Protein: CASRTTSGGGNEQFF.